The sequence of this TCR beta chain was determined in a study of spatial heterogeneity in lung cancer. The sample holds many counts of this clonotype. Per the germline V gene, CDR1 is SGDLS and CDR2 is YYNGEE. V was pared by 4 bases and J by 4 bases, with 8 bases of the junction left unmatched. The CDR3 loop spans 15 amino acids. Each CDR3 protein is one row after TCRdb ran MiXCR on the 5' RACE reads. Among 45,000 or so distinct CDR3 sequences, 7.6% were seen once, and the ten largest hold about 13%. Time point here: sample taken at primary tumor resection. Unsorted tumor, nontumor lung tissue or cryopreserved PBMC supplied the whole RNA.

This TCR came from a female donor with early-stage non-small cell lung cancer. Sequences were derived from PBMCs, sampled at surgery. This chain joins TRBV9 and TRBJ2-3; 8 bases line up with TRBD2. The CDR3 region has the DNA TGTGCCAGCAGCCCGGCGGGGGGCCCCCCAGATACGCAGTATTTT. Its protein is CASSPAGGPPDTQYF.